The source of this TCR beta chain is a study of radiotherapy plus CTLA-4 blockade in lung cancer. The study, taken as a whole, reports: Tumor-derived TCR clones expanded in blood after radiotherapy plus ipilimumab.

Method: immunoSEQ multiplex PCR; TCRdb's copy keeps in-frame clones and lacks some. The table lists about 60,000 clones, 77% of them singletons, with 3.5% to 4.5% in the top ten. Germline V gene lookup returns CDR1 SGHVS and CDR2 FQNEAQ. V shed 5 bases and J 2 bases; nucleotides not matched to a gene: 7. The CDR3 covers 15 residues. Worth noting for this clone: Antigen specificity is unknown.

Source: peripheral blood, taken from a patient treated with radiotherapy plus ipilimumab. The receptor was derived from a human donor with non-small cell lung cancer who had a partial response to radiotherapy plus ipilimumab. V and J are TRBV7-8 and TRBJ2-7, with 9 bases matching TRBD1. For the CDR3, the DNA is TGTGCCAGCAGCGAAACCGGGACAGGGACCTACGAGCAGTACTTC. Amino acids: CASSETGTGTYEQYF.